This TCR beta chain was obtained from a study of blood T cell repertoires in COVID-19 (dated by TCRdb to about 2020). Looking at the study overall: Collaborator samples came from the United States, Italy and Spain and covered acute and convalescent phases of COVID-19. Where HLA class I and class II types were available, the types were taken from metadata supplied by the sample provider, not from assay-based typing. The samples were drawn from the first 160 participants of the ongoing ImmuneRACE study and from more than 1,000 subjects provided by 6 global collaborators. Subjects who had been exposed to COVID-19, were actively infected with it, or had recovered from it provided the deeply sampled blood TCRbeta repertoires that made up the dataset. A de-identified subject ID, COVID-19 status, age in years and sex were almost always included in the sample metadata. The material from the prospective study consisted of cDNA or gDNA derived from T cells, B-cell-depleted T cells, or PBMCs. The repertoires were released in a freely available public database meant as a resource for research on the immune response to SARS-CoV-2.

Worth noting for this clone: Its antigen has not been determined. Within one base of it there is no much larger clone, and no base qualities were kept.

A second Seattle source provided samples from volunteer blood donors who had recovered from COVID-19. Collaborating institutions collected whole blood in K2EDTA tubes following their own protocols. For TCRbeta analysis, collaborators shipped samples in one of three forms: frozen whole blood, isolated PBMCs, or DNA extracted from either of those sample types. TCRbeta CDR3 regions were amplified from genomic DNA by means of the immunoSEQ Assay, a bias-controlled multiplex PCR. In the original analysis: Nucleated cell counts per sample were estimated from amplification of reference gene primers within the assay. Sequence reads were collapsed and filtered to measure the absolute abundance of every unique TCRbeta CDR3 rearrangement. For each sample, productive Simpson clonality was calculated by taking the square root of Simpson's diversity index across productive rearrangements. Here the immuneACCESS table is served through TCRdb, limited to in-frame sequences with V and J called. Missing clones are a known gap in these copies; in checked studies unresolved V genes cover under half, and the rest lacks a known reason. That table is the source of V, J and clone size, and D and trimming were worked out from the DNA. The table for this sample lists around 260,000 clones; 88% of them were counted only once. Of the sample, approximately 3.7% falls within the top ten clones.

On the study overall, not on this receptor specifically: The amount of clinical and demographic metadata varied by source and participant and was provided uncurated.

The CDR3 measures 15 amino acids from cysteine to phenylalanine. CDR3 DNA only is kept here, 45 bases in frame from base 1. V is reduced by 5 bases and J by 2 bases, leaving a spacing of 15 bases between them. For CDR1 and CDR2, the germline V gene (reference sequence) lists MNHEY and SMNVEV. The origin of this receptor is a man between 60 and 75 years old who had recovered from COVID-19. The rearrangement joined TRBV27 to TRBJ1-1, with no reliable assignment of the D segment. The sample comprised peripheral blood. The DNA sequence is as follows: TGTGCCAGCAGTGCCCTAATCGCCTTCAACACTGAAGCTTTCTTT. Its product reads: CASSALIAFNTEAFF.